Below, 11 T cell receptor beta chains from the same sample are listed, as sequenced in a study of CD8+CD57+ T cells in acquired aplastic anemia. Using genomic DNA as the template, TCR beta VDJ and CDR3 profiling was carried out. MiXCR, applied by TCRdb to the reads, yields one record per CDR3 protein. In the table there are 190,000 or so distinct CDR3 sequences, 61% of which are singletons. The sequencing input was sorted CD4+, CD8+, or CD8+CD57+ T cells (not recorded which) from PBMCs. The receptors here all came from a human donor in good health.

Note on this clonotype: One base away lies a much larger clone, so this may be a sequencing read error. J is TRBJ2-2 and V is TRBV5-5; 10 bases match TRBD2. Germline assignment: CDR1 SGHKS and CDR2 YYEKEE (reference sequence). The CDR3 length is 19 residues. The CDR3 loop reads CASSLDGLAGALGTGELLF. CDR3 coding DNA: TGTGCCAGCAGCTTGGACGGGCTAGCGGGGGCACTGGGCACCGGGGAGCTGCTTTTT.

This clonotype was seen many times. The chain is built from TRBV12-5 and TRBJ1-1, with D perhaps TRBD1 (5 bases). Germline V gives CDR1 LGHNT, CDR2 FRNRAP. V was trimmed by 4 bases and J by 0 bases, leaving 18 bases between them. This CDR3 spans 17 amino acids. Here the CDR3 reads CASGSHSGETVNTEAFF. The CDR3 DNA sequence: TGTGCTAGTGGTTCCCATAGCGGGGAGACAGTGAACACTGAAGCTTTCTTT.

CDR3 bases: TGCAGTGCTAGAGTCCAGGGTAAGGATGGCTACACCTTC. This encodes CSARVQGKDGYTF. The chain is built from TRBV20-1 and TRBJ1-2; perhaps TRBD1 as D (5 bases). With 1 base removed from V and 6 bases from J, the gap between germline ends came to 12 bases. CDR3 size: 13 residues. Germline V gene sequence: CDR1 DFQATT, CDR2 SNEGSKA (reference sequence).

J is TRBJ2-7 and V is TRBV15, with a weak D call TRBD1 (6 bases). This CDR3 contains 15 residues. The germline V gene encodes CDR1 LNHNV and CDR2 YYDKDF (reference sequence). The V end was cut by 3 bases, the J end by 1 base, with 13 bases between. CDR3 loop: CATSSGEQGSYEQYF. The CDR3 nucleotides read TGTGCCACCAGCAGCGGAGAACAGGGTTCCTACGAGCAGTACTTC.

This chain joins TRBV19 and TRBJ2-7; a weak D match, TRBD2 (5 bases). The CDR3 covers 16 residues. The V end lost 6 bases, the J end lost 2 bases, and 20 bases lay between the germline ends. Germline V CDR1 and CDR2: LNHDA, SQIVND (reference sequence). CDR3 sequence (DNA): TGTGCCAGTAGCCAAGGACTGCGCCTACTTACCTACGAGCAGTACTTC. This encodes CASSQGLRLLTYEQYF.

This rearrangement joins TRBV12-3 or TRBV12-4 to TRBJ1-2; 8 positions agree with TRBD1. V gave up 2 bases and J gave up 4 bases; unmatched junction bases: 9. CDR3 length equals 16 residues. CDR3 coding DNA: TGTGCCAGCAGTTTATGGTCCCGACAGGGGACCTATGGCTACACCTTC. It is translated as CASSLWSRQGTYGYTF.

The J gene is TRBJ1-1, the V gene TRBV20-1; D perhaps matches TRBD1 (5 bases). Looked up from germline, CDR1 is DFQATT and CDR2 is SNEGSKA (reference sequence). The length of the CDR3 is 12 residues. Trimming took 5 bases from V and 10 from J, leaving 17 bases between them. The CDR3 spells CSAPIGVSGAFF. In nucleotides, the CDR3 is TGCAGTGCTCCCATAGGGGTTTCGGGAGCTTTCTTT.

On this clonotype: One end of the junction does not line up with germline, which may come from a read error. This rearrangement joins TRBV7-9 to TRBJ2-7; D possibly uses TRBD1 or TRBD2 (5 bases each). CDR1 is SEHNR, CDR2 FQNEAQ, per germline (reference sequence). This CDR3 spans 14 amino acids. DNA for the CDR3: TGTGCCGGCAGCGATGGGGGTACGGCGTACGAGCAGTACTTC. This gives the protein CAGSDGGTAYEQYF.

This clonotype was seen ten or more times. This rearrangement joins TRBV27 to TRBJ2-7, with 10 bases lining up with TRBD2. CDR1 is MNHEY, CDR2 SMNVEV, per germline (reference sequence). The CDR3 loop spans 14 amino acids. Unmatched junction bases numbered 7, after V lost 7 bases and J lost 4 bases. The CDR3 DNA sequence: TGTGCCAGCAACCCTAGCGGGAGCATTTACGAGCAGTACTTC. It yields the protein CASNPSGSIYEQYF.

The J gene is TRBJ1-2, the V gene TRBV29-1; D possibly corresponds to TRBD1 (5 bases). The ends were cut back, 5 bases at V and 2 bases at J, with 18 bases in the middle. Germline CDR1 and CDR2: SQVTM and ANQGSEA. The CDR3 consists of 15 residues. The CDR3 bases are TGCAGCGTTAAAAGGTGGATAGGGGTAAACTATGGCTACACCTTC. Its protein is CSVKRWIGVNYGYTF.

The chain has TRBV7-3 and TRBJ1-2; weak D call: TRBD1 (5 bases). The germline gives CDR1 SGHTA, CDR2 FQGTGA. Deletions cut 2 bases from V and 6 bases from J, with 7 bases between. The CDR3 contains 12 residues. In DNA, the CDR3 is TGTGCCAGCAGCTTAGGGACGGATGGCTACACCTTC. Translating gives CASSLGTDGYTF.